This T cell receptor (beta chain) was identified in a study of somatic mutations in cytotoxic T cells in rheumatoid arthritis. On the study more broadly: Using a FACSAria II or Sony SH800, a portion of the V beta antibody-stained T-cell populations were flow-sorted at nearly 100% purity, and among those populations were V beta1+ cells that were then sequenced for TCRB.

Sequencing was performed with immunoSEQ multiplex PCR; in TCRdb, only in-frame clones are kept and a portion is missing. In the table there are 9,000 to 15,000 clones, over 65% of which are singletons. The CDR3 extends over 15 amino acids. The V gene's germline CDR1 is SGDLS and CDR2 YYNGEE. The V end was cut by 0 bases, the J end by 7 bases, with 11 bases between. The chain employs TRBV9 and TRBJ1-6, with D possibly being TRBD1 (6 bases). Sequencing was performed on CD8+ T cells sorted from blood. This clonotype was sampled from a man between 65 and 85 years old in good health. The CDR3 bases are TGTGCCAGCAGCGTAGGTGGGGGCCCCAATTCACCCCTCCACTTT. It codes for CASSVGGGPNSPLHF.